Following are 20 T cell receptor beta chains from one sample sequenced in a study of shared clonotypes between healthy human individuals. TCRdb's copy holds only in-frame clones and misses some; the assay was immunoSEQ multiplex PCR. The sample yields approximately 1.9 million clones, approximately 92% seen once. CD45RO-negative CD8 cells positively selected for CCR7 made up the naive population, which excluded terminally differentiated effector memory CD45RA+ cells. Sequencing was performed on naive CD8+ T cells from PBMCs. Receptors were obtained from a man aged 18-30 years in good health. Some clones in this sample may be carry-over from other donors' samples.

This rearrangement joins TRBV13 to TRBJ2-2; 7 bases agree with TRBD2. The germline CDR1 and CDR2 sequences are PRHDT and FYEKMQ (reference sequence). The J segment lost 2 bases and the V segment lost 11 bases, leaving 11 bases of the junction unmatched. The CDR3 has 15 amino acids. The chain's CDR3 is CASLGRGKNTGELFF. CDR3 in DNA: TGTGCCTCCCTTGGGAGGGGCAAAAACACCGGGGAGCTGTTTTTT.

The gene calls are TRBV10-1 and TRBJ1-1, with a possible D match to TRBD1 (5 bases). The CDR3 runs to 13 residues. Germline V gives CDR1 WNHNN, CDR2 SYGVQD (reference sequence). The ends were cut back, 5 bases at V and 4 bases at J, with 11 bases in the middle. In nucleotides, the CDR3 is TGCGCCAGCAGTCACGGGGGATTCACTGAAGCTTTCTTT. It codes for CASSHGGFTEAFF.

The rearrangement links TRBV7-9 to TRBJ1-4, with D maybe TRBD1 (6 bases). The germline V gene encodes CDR1 SEHNR and CDR2 FQNEAQ (reference sequence). Deletions cut 1 base from V and 7 bases from J, with 16 bases between. This CDR3 is built from 16 residues. CDR3 nucleotides: TGTGCCAGCAGCTTAGGCCCATTTGGGGGGGCTGAAAAACTGTTTTTT. Amino acids: CASSLGPFGGAEKLFF.

V gene TRBV9 combines with J gene TRBJ2-2; maybe TRBD1 (5 bases). The CDR3 covers 18 residues. Germline V gene sequence: CDR1 SGDLS, CDR2 YYNGEE. Trimming took 3 bases from V and 2 from J, leaving 20 bases between them. This chain's CDR3 is CASSGLRGPHINTGELFF. CDR3 in DNA: TGTGCCAGCAGCGGCTTAAGGGGCCCCCATATAAACACCGGGGAGCTGTTTTTT.

This chain joins TRBV25-1 and TRBJ1-2, with D possibly being TRBD1 (5 bases). This CDR3 region has 13 residues. The V end lost 7 bases, the J end lost 1 base, and 10 bases lay between the germline ends. Germline V gene data show CDR1 as MGHDK and CDR2 as SYGVNS. This CDR3 is CASTPGSNYGYTF. CDR3 bases: TGTGCCAGCACTCCAGGGAGTAACTATGGCTACACCTTC.

Note on this clone: Other DNA sequences in this specimen translate into the identical CDR3. The chain recombines TRBV7-9 with TRBJ2-7, with 7 bases lining up with TRBD1. The V gene end was trimmed by 2 bases and the J gene end by 5 bases; junction bases not matched to a gene: 3. The CDR3 runs 13 residues. CDR1 and CDR2 from the germline V gene are SEHNR and FQNEAQ (reference sequence). The CDR3 reads CASSLSRGNEQYF. The CDR3 nucleotides read TGTGCCAGCAGCTTAAGCAGGGGGAACGAGCAGTACTTC.

The chain carries TRBV19 and TRBJ1-1; 9 nucleotides agree with TRBD1. CDR1 and CDR2 from the germline V gene are LNHDA and SQIVND (reference sequence). The CDR3 is 16 amino acids. V lost 0 bases to trimming and J lost 5 bases; unmatched junction nucleotides: 7. The CDR3 region has the DNA TGTGCCAGTAGTATAGATGCGGGACAGGGAGCAACTGAAGCTTTCTTT. Translation: CASSIDAGQGATEAFF. Full variable domain (remainder filled in from reference TRBV19 and TRBJ1-1): DGGITQSPKYLFRKEGQNVTLSCEQNLNHDAMYWYRQDPGQGLRLIYYSQIVNDFQKGDIAEGYSVSREKKESFPLTVTSAQKNPTAFYLCASSIDAGQGATEAFFGQGTRLTVV.

About this clone: The sample holds other DNA sequences that translate to the same CDR3. The chain uses TRBV27 and TRBJ2-7; D is perhaps TRBD2 (6 bases). Germline assignment: CDR1 MNHEY and CDR2 SMNVEV (reference sequence). The CDR3 covers 13 residues. With 6 bases removed from V and 1 base from J, the gap between germline ends came to 10 bases. The CDR3 region has the DNA TGTGCCAGCAGCCCCGGACTATCCTACGAGCAGTACTTC. Its translation is CASSPGLSYEQYF.

The rearrangement joins TRBV7-2 to TRBJ2-7; 8 nucleotides match TRBD1. Germline loops: CDR1 SGHTA, CDR2 FQGNSA. The V and J ends lost 3 bases and 1 base, in that order; junction bases with no gene match: 8. The CDR3 runs 16 residues. The CDR3 spells CASSLSAGTGSYEQYF. CDR3 sequence (DNA): TGTGCCAGCAGCTTGTCTGCTGGGACAGGATCCTACGAGCAGTACTTC.

The chain combines TRBV28 with TRBJ2-3, with TRBD2 identical over 9 bases. The length of the CDR3 is 14 residues. The trim removed 3 bases at V and 6 bases at J, leaving 4 bases unmatched. Germline CDR1 MDHEN, CDR2 SYDVKM. CDR3: CASSFEAGGDTQYF. The CDR3 region has the DNA TGTGCCAGCAGTTTCGAAGCGGGAGGCGATACGCAGTATTTT. Full variable domain (missing parts from reference TRBV28 and TRBJ2-3): DVKVTQSSRYLVKRTGEKVFLECVQDMDHENMFWYRQDPGLGLRLIYFSYDVKMKEKGDIPEGYSVSREKKERFSLILESASTNQTSMYLCASSFEAGGDTQYFGPGTRLTVL.

The CDR3: CAITQAVNYGYTF. In DNA, the CDR3 is TGTGCCATCACCCAGGCCGTTAACTATGGCTACACCTTC. V is TRBV10-3 and J is TRBJ1-2, with D unclear. From germline, CDR1 is ENHRY and CDR2 SYGVKD. This CDR3 is built from 13 residues. V shed 7 bases and J shed 1 base, with 10 bases lying between them.

This chain connects TRBV11-2 to TRBJ1-2, with TRBD1 as a possible D gene (5 bases). Germline values: CDR1 SGHAT, CDR2 FQNNGV. This CDR3 is built from 13 residues. V lost 4 bases and J 1 base, leaving 7 bases between the germline ends. Written as DNA, the CDR3 is TGTGCCAGCAGCTCCGACAGTAACTATGGCTACACCTTC. Translation gives CASSSDSNYGYTF.

V usage is TRBV15 and J usage is TRBJ2-3, with 13 bases fitting TRBD2. V lost 0 bases to trimming and J lost 6 bases; unmatched junction nucleotides: 6. The CDR3 contains 17 residues. The germline V gene encodes CDR1 LNHNV and CDR2 YYDKDF (reference sequence). The DNA of the CDR3 is TGTGCCACCAGCAGAGATGGGGGACTAGCGGGACCCGATACGCAGTATTTT. This sequence encodes CATSRDGGLAGPDTQYF.

There are a few counts of this clone. This chain links TRBV5-1 with TRBJ2-2, with a tentative D call TRBD1 (5 bases). Germline V gene sequence: CDR1 SGHRS, CDR2 YFSETQ. Trimming removed 3 bases from V and 6 bases from J, with 12 bases in between. CDR3 size: 14 residues. This CDR3 reads CASSWQGVAGELFF. In nucleotides, the CDR3 is TGCGCCAGCAGCTGGCAGGGCGTTGCCGGGGAGCTGTTTTTT.

Worth noting for this clone: The same CDR3 also results from other DNA sequences found in this sample. V gene TRBV4-2 combines with J gene TRBJ2-7, with D perhaps matching TRBD2 (6 bases). The V gene's germline CDR1 is LGHNA and CDR2 YNFKEQ. Trimming cost V 3 bases and J 0 bases, with 9 bases left between them. CDR3 length: 14 residues. Written as DNA, the CDR3 is TGTGCCAGCAGCCAGGGACTGCTCTCCTACGAGCAGTACTTC. Translated: CASSQGLLSYEQYF.

The V and J genes are TRBV27 and TRBJ1-4; 7 nucleotides align to TRBD1. Looked up from germline, CDR1 is MNHEY and CDR2 is SMNVEV (reference sequence). This CDR3 comprises 14 residues. The ends lost 0 bases at V and 8 bases at J; junction bases unmatched: 3. CDR3 loop: CASSLSRQGEKLFF. CDR3 bases: TGTGCCAGCAGTTTATCCCGACAGGGCGAAAAACTGTTTTTT.

J is TRBJ2-3 and V is TRBV27; D is uncertain. CDR1 and CDR2 from the germline V gene are MNHEY and SMNVEV (reference sequence). The CDR3 length is 14 residues. Trimming shortened V by 6 bases and J by 0 bases, and 10 bases separated the two germline ends. CDR3 bases: TGTGCCAGCAGCCAACAAACTAGCACAGATACGCAGTATTTT. Its protein product is CASSQQTSTDTQYF.

The chain carries TRBV10-2 and TRBJ2-7; D is unclear. V lost 8 bases, J lost 4 bases, and 9 bases lay in between. Germline V gene lookup returns CDR1 WSHSY and CDR2 SAAADI. This CDR3 contains 11 residues. CDR3 DNA: TGCGCCAGCCGAGTAGGTTACGAGCAGTACTTC. This sequence encodes CASRVGYEQYF.

V gene TRBV7-9 combines with J gene TRBJ2-6; D might be TRBD1 (6 bases). V lost 4 bases to trimming and J lost 0 bases, with 13 bases between them. The CDR3 contains 17 residues. Germline V gene data show CDR1 as SEHNR and CDR2 as FQNEAQ (reference sequence). CDR3 bases: TGTGCCAGCAGCTCTCGGACAGCCCACTCTGGGGCCAACGTCCTGACTTTC. It specifies CASSSRTAHSGANVLTF.

This chain uses TRBV13 with TRBJ2-1, with 14 positions matching TRBD2. The junction had 4 bases not matched to a gene; V was cut back by 1 base and J by 5 bases. This CDR3 has 17 residues. Germline V gene sequence: CDR1 PRHDT, CDR2 FYEKMQ (reference sequence). Here the CDR3 reads CASSLDPGLAGDNEQFF. In DNA, the CDR3 is TGTGCCAGCAGCTTAGACCCGGGACTAGCGGGGGACAATGAGCAGTTCTTC.